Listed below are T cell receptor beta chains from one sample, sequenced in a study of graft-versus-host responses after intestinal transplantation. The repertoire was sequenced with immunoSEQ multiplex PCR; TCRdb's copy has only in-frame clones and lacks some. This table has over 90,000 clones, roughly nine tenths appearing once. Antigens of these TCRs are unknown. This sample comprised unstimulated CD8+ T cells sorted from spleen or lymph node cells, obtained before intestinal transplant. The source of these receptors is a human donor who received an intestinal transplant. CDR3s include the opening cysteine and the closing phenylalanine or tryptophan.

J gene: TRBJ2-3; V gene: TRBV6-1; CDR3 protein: CASSVGDREADTQYF
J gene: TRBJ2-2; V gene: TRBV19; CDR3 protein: CASSQGGGELFF
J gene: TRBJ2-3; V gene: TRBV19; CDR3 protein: CASSALWAENTDTQYF
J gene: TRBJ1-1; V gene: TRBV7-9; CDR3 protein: CASSTSSWNTEAFF
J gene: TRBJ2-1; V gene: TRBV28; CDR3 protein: CASSFVAASSYNEQFF
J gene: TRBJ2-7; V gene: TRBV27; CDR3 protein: CASSPLAGDYEQYF
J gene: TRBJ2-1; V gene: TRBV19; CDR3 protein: CASSIPGDNEQFF
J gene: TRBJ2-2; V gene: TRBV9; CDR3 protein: CASSVGEAGELFF
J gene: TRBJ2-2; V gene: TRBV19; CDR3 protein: CASGTGSGELFF
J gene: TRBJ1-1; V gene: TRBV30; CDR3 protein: CAWTPGQVNTEAFF
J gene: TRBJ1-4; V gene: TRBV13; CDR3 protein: CASSSDRGTNEKLFF
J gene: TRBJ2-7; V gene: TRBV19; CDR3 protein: CASSTTSGSYEQYF
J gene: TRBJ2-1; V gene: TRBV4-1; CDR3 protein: CASSQEGPWSSYNEQFF
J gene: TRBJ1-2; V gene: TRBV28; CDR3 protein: CASSSIDRGRNYGYTF
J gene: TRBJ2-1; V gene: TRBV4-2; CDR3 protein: CASSQEAPYGGEQFF
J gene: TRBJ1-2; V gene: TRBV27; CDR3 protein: CASRGHYGYTF
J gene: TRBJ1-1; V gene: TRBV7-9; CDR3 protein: CASSSSTGTTEAFF
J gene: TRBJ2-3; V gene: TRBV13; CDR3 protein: CASSLDGKPGGDTQYF
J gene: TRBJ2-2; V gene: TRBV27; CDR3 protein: CASSPREYTGELFF
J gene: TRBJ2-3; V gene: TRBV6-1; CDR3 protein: CASSALAGRTDTQYF
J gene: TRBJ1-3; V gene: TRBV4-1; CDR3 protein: CASSQRERAGNTIYF
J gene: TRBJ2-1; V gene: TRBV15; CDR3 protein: CATSGGQARNEQFF
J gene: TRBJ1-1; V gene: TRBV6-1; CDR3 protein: CASSEGPGANTEAFF
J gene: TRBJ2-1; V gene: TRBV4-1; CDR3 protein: CASNNPGSYNEQFF
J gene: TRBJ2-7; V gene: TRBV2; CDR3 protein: CASIGPGDYEQYF
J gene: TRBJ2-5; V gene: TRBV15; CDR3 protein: CATGNRGVETQYF
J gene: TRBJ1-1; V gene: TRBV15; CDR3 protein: CATSRVTQNTEAFF
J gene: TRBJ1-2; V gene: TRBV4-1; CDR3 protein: CASSLRTGSYHGYTF
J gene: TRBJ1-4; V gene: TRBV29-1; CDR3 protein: CSAIDRGQEKLFF
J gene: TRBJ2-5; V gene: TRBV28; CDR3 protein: CASSLRSREQYF
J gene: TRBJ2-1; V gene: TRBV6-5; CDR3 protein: CASGSDRLNEQFF
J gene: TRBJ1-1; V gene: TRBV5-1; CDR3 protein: CASSLGGGNTEAFF
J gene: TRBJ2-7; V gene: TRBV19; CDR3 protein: CASSPLGTGGAYEQYF
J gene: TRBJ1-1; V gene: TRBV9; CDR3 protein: CASSVTGYTEAFF
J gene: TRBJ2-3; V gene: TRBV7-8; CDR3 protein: CASSLGGGQYF
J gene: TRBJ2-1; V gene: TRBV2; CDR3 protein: CASSELGQGYNEQFF
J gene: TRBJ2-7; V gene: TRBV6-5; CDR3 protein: CASRSGQGLNEQYF
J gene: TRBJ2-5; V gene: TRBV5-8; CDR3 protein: CASSQRQELQETQYF
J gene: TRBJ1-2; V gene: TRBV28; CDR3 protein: CASSLVVRHLNYGYTF
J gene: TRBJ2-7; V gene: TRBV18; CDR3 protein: CASSPAGSDEQYF
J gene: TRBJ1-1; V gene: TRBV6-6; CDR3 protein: CASSSHPGQALIEAFF
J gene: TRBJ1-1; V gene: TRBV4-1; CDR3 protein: CASSRGGQGGTEAFF
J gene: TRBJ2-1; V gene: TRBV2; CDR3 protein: CASSEALTGASNEQFF
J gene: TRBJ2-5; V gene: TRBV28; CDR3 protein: CASSIAGEETQYF
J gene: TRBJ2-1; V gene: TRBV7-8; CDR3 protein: CASTWTSGAYNEQFF
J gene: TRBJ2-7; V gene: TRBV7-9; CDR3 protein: CASSPSGVESSYEQYF
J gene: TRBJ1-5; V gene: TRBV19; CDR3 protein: CASIGSNQPQHF